This T cell receptor beta chain comes out of a study of blood T cells in healthy people across ages. The authors ran a second PCR of about 6 to 11 cycles using a sample-barcoded 5' primer and a J-beta primer mix. TCRdb re-called the 5' RACE reads with MiXCR, one entry per CDR3 protein. The sample lists 700,000 to 850,000 distinct CDR3 sequences; roughly 50% were seen once. The germline V gene has CDR1 SNHLY and CDR2 FYNNEI. This CDR3 comprises 15 residues. Trimming at V came to 3 bases and at J to 0 bases, leaving 1 base not matched to a gene. This clonotype was seen only a few times. The V gene is TRBV2, the J gene TRBJ2-1, with 8 positions matching TRBD2. The material sequenced was blood. The TCR originated in a man older than 75 in good health. The CDR3 DNA follows: TGTGCCAGCAGTGACCTAGCGGGCTCCTACAATGAGCAGTTCTTC. Its protein product is CASSDLAGSYNEQFF.